This TCR beta chain stems from a study of cytomegalovirus exposure and HLA in healthy donors. Germline trimming cut 7 bases from V and 8 bases from J; bases unmatched to any gene: 5. Germline V gives CDR1 MNHEY, CDR2 SVGAGI. The CDR3 has 14 amino acids. Findings and limits, study-wide: Cytomegalovirus association was listed for around 180 TCR beta chains.

PCR primers comprised 60 Vbeta and 13 Jbeta primers. Profiled with immunoSEQ multiplex PCR; TCRdb holds only in-frame clones, not every one. In the table there are approximately 100,000 clones, about 81% of which are singletons. To note about this clone: Antigen: not known.

This receptor was taken from a man in his forties in good health and CMV-seronegative. The V gene is TRBV6-5, the J gene TRBJ2-1, with 13 nucleotides matching TRBD2. The sequencing sample was made of PBMCs. CDR3 in amino acids: CASKTSGGADEQFF. The CDR3 bases are TGTGCCAGCAAAACTAGCGGGGGGGCGGATGAGCAGTTCTTC.